The clone carrying this T cell receptor (beta chain) has a single count. The V and J ends lost 7 bases and 4 bases, in that order; junction bases with no gene match: 6. Germline values: CDR1 SGHAT, CDR2 FQDESV (reference sequence). This CDR3 is built from 14 residues. Enrolled during active infection, Seattle patients were then followed longitudinally. Profiling relied on immunoSEQ multiplex PCR, and the TCRdb table lists in-frame clones only, not all of them. Of 200,000 to 250,000 clones in the sample, 70% to 90% were seen once. The sample originates from a study of blood T cell repertoires in COVID-19. In the study overall: PBMCs, B-cell-depleted T cells, or T cells provided the cDNA or gDNA that made up the material.

The TCR sequence derives from a woman between 50 and 59 years old with COVID-19, enrolled during active disease. The sequenced sample consisted of peripheral blood. The gene calls are TRBV11-1 and TRBJ2-7; TRBD1 matches 11 bases. The CDR3 DNA follows: TGTGCCAGCACCTGGGACAGGGGGTCTTACGAGCAGTACTTC. This gives the protein CASTWDRGSYEQYF. Based on the CDR3 plus reference TRBV11-1 and TRBJ2-7, the full variable domain is EAEVAQSPRYKITEKSQAVAFWCDPISGHATLYWYRQILGQGPELLVQFQDESVVDDSQLPKDRFSAERLKGVDSTLKIQPAELGDSAMYLCASTWDRGSYEQYFGPGTRLTVT.